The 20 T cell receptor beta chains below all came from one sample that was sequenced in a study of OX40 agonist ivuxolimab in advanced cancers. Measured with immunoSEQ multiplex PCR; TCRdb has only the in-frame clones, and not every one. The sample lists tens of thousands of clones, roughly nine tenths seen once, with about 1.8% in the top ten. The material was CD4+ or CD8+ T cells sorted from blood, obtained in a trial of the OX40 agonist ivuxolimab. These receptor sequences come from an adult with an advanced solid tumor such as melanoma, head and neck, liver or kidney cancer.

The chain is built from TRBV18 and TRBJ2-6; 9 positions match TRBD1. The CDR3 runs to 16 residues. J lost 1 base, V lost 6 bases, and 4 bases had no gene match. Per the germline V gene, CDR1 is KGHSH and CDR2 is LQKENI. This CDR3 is CASSGTGYSGANVLTF. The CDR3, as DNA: TGTGCCAGCTCGGGGACAGGGTATTCTGGGGCCAACGTCCTGACTTTC.

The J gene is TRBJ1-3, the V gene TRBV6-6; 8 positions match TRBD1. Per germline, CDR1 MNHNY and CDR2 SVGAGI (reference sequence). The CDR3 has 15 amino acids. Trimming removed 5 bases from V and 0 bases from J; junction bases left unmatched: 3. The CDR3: CASSDRGYSGNTIYF. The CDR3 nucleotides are TGTGCCAGCAGTGACAGGGGCTACTCTGGAAACACCATATATTTT.

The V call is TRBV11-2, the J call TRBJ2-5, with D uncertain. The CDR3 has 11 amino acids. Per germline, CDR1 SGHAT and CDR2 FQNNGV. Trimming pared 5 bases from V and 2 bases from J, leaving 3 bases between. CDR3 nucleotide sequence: TGTGCCAGCAGCCTTCAAGAGACCCAGTACTTC. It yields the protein CASSLQETQYF.

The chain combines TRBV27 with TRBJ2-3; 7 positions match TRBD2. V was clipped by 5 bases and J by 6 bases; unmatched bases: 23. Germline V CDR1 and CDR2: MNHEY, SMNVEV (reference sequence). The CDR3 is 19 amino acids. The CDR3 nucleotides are TGTGCCAGCAGTCCAGACTCGGGAGGAAGGGGTAGAGCCGGTGATACGCAGTATTTT. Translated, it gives CASSPDSGGRGRAGDTQYF.

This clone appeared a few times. This CDR3 reads CASRTGVSYEQYF. DNA for the CDR3: TGTGCCAGTCGGACAGGGGTCTCCTACGAGCAGTACTTC. The rearrangement uses TRBV28 and TRBJ2-7, with TRBD1 matching over 9 bases. The J segment lost 0 bases and the V segment lost 9 bases, leaving 3 bases of the junction unmatched. This CDR3 is 13 amino acids long. Looked up from germline, CDR1 is MDHEN and CDR2 is SYDVKM.

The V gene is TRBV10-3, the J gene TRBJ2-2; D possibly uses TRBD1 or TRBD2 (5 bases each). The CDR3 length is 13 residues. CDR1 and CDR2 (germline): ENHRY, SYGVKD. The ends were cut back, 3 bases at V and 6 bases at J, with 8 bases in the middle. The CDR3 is CAISDLGAGELFF. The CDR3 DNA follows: TGTGCCATCAGTGATTTGGGGGCCGGGGAGCTGTTTTTT.

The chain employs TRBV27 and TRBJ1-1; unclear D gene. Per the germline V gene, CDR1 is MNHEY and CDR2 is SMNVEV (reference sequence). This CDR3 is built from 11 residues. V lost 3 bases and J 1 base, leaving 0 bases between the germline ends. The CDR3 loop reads CASSLNTEAFF. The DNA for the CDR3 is TGTGCCAGCAGTTTGAACACTGAAGCTTTCTTT.

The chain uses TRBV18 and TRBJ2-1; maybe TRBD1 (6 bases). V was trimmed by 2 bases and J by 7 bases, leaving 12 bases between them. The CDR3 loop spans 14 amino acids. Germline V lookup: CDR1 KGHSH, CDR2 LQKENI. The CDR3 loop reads CASSPSDSRNEQFF. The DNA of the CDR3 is TGTGCCAGCTCACCATCGGACAGTAGGAATGAGCAGTTCTTC.

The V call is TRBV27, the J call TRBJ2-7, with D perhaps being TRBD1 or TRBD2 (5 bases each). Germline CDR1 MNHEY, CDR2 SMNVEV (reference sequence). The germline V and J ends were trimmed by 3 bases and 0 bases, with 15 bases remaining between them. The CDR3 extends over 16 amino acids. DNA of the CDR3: TGTGCCAGCAGTTTGAGTGGGGGAATCAGCTCCTACGAGCAGTACTTC. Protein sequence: CASSLSGGISSYEQYF.

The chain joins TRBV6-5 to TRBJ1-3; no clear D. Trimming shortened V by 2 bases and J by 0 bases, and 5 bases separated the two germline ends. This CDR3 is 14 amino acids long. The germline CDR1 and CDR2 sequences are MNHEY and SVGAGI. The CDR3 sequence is CASSYGFSGNTIYF. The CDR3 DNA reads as TGTGCCAGCAGTTACGGCTTCTCTGGAAACACCATATATTTT.

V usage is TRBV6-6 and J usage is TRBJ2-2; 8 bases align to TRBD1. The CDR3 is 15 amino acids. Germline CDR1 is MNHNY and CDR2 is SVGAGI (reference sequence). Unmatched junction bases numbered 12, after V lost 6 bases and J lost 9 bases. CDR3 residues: CASRSDPQGVRELFF. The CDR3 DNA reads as TGTGCCAGCAGATCAGACCCACAGGGGGTCCGGGAGCTGTTTTTT.

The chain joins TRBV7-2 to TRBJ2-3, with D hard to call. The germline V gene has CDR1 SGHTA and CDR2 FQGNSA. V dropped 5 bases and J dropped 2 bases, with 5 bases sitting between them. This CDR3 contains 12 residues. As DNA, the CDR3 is TGTGCCAGCAGCCGACACACAGATACGCAGTATTTT. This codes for CASSRHTDTQYF.

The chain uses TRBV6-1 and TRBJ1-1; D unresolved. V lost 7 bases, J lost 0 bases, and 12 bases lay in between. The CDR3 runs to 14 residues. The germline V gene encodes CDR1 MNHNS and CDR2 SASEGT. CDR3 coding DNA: TGTGCCAGCACCAGTCCACACATGAACACTGAAGCTTTCTTT. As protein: CASTSPHMNTEAFF.

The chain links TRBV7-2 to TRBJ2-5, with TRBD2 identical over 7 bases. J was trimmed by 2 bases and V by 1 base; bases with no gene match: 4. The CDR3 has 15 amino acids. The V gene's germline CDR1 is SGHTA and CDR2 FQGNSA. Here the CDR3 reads CASSLGPAGQETQYF. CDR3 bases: TGTGCCAGCAGCTTAGGCCCAGCGGGGCAAGAGACCCAGTACTTC.

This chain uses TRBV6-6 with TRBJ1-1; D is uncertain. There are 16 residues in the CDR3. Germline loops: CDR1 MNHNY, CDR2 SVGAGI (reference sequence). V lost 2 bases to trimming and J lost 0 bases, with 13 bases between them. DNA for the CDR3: TGTGCCAGCAGTTACCCAACCGGGAGGCTGAACACTGAAGCTTTCTTT. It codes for CASSYPTGRLNTEAFF.

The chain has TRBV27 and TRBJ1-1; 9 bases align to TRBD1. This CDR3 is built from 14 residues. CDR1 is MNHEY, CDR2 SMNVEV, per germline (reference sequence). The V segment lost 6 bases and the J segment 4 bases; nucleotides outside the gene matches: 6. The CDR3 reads CASRDRGYGTEAFF. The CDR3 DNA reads TGTGCCAGCAGGGACAGGGGATATGGCACTGAAGCTTTCTTT.

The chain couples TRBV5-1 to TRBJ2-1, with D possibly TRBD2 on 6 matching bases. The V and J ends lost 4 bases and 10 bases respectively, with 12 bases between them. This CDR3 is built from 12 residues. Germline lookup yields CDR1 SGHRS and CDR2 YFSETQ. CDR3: CASSGGVNEQFF. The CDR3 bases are TGCGCCAGCAGCGGAGGGGTAAACGAGCAGTTCTTC.

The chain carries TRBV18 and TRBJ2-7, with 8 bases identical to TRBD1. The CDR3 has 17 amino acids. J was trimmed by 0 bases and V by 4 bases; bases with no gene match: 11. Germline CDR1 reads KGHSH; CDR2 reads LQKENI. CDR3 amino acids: CASSLAGTGSSSYEQYF. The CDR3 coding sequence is TGTGCCAGCTCACTTGCCGGGACAGGTTCGAGCTCCTACGAGCAGTACTTC.

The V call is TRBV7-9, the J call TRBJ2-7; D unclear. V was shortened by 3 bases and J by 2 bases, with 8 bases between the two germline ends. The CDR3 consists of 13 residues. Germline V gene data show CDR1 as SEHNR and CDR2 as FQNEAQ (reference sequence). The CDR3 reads CASSFGPTYEQYF. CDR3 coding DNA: TGTGCCAGCAGCTTCGGGCCGACCTACGAGCAGTACTTC. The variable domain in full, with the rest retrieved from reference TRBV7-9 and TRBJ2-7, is DTGVSQNPRHKITKRGQNVTFRCDPISEHNRLYWYRQTLGQGPEFLTYFQNEAQLEKSRLLSDRFSAERPKGSFSTLEIQRTEQGDSAMYLCASSFGPTYEQYFGPGTRLTVT.

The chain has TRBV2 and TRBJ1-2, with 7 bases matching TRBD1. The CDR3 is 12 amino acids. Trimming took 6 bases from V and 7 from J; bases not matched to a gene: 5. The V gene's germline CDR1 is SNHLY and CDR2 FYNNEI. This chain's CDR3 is CASSPQGFGYTF. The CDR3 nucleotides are TGTGCCAGCAGCCCACAGGGGTTTGGCTACACCTTC.